This entry features one T cell receptor beta chain sequence. What it recognizes is unknown. This record comes from a study of cytomegalovirus exposure and HLA in healthy donors. Study information: The 120 million or so unique TCR beta sequences, from approximately 170 million T cells, were found by an earlier analysis.

General observations from the study: Association of some 18,000 TCR beta sequences with HLA alleles was found at 0.05 false discovery rate in a later analysis.

Germline V gene lookup returns CDR1 SSHAT and CDR2 FNYEAQ (reference sequence). This CDR3 is 17 amino acids long. The V gene end was trimmed by 5 bases and the J gene end by 3 bases; junction bases not matched to a gene: 15. The PCR used 60 Vbeta and 13 Jbeta primers. TCRdb's copy holds only in-frame clones and misses some; the assay was immunoSEQ multiplex PCR. This table has about 150,000 clones, 80% to 85% appearing once. At sampling all donors were nominally healthy, likely with unrecorded immune exposures. This TCR came from a woman aged 18-30 years in good health and CMV-seronegative. Sequencing was carried out using PBMCs. V is TRBV7-7 and J is TRBJ2-7, with 8 bases fitting TRBD1. Written as DNA, the CDR3 is TGTGCCAGCAGCCCCCGGAGGACAGGGACCTATCTCTACGAGCAGTACTTC. This sequence encodes CASSPRRTGTYLYEQYF.